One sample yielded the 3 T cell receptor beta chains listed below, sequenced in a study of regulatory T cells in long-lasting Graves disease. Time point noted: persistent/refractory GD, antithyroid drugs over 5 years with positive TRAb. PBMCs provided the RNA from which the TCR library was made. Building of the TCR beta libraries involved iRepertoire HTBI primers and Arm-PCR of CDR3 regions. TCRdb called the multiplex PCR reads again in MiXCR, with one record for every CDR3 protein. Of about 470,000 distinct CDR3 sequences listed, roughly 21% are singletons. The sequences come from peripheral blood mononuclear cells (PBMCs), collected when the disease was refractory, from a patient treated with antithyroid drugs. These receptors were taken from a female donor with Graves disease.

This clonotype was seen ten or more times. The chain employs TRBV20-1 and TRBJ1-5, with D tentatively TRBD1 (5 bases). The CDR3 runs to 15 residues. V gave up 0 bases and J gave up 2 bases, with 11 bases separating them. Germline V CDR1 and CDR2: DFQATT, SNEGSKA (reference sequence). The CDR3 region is CSARDLGVGNQPQHF. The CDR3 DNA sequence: TGCAGTGCTAGAGATCTGGGGGTGGGCAATCAGCCCCAGCATTTT.

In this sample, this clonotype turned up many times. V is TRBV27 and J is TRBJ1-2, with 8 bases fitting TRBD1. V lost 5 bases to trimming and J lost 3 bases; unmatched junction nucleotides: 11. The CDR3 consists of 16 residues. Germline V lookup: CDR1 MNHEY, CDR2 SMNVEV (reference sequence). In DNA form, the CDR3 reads TGTGCCAGCAGTCAAACTAGGGACAGGAACTACTATGGCTACACCTTC. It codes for CASSQTRDRNYYGYTF.

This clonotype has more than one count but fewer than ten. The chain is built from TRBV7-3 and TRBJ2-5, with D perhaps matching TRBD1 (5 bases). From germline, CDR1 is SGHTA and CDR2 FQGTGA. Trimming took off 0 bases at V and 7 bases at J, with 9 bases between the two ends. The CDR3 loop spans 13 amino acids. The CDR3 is CASSLTIGATQYF. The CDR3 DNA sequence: TGTGCCAGCAGCTTAACGATAGGGGCGACCCAGTACTTC.